The entry that follows covers one TCR beta chain sequence. Its antigen remains unidentified. The data belong to a study of OX40 agonist ivuxolimab in advanced cancers. Overall study context: Three individuals attained partial responses, comprising one hepatocellular carcinoma case and two cutaneous melanoma cases.

Produced via immunoSEQ multiplex PCR; TCRdb's table is partial and in-frame only. The data show roughly 90,000 clones, roughly nine tenths seen once. Study results and limitations: The CD4+ and CD8+ T cells in the blood had expanded clonally by week 6 at 0.1 to 3.0 mg/kg.

This specimen was CD4+ or CD8+ T cells sorted from blood, taken in a trial of the OX40 agonist ivuxolimab. This receptor was identified in an adult with an advanced solid tumor such as melanoma, head and neck, liver or kidney cancer.

CDR3 protein: CASSEGETGELFF. CDR3 coding DNA: TGTGCCAGCAGTGAAGGGGAAACCGGGGAGCTGTTTTTT. V gene TRBV25-1 combines with J gene TRBJ2-2; D is unclear. Deletions cut 2 bases from V and 5 bases from J, with 6 bases between. The CDR3 contains 13 residues. CDR1 and CDR2 from the germline V gene are MGHDK and SYGVNS. The full variable domain, its missing parts supplied by reference TRBV25-1 and TRBJ2-2, is EADIYQTPRYLVIGTGKKITLECSQTMGHDKMYWYQQDPGMELHLIHYSYGVNSTEKGDLSSESTVSRIRTEHFPLTLESARPSHTSQYLCASSEGETGELFFGEGSRLTVL.